Listed here are 8 T cell receptor beta chains from one sample, sequenced in a study of tissue T cells after allogeneic stem cell transplantation. Sequencing was performed with immunoSEQ multiplex PCR; in TCRdb, only in-frame clones are kept and a portion is missing. The sample includes 5,500 to 7,500 clones, roughly 45% of them seen just once. Stated time point: mouse harvest day 7 after allogeneic transplant. Each mouse received 10^7 T-cell-depleted marrow cells plus 10^6 splenic CD5+ T cells by tail vein. Source material: lymph node tissue. Receptor source: a female BALB/c mouse given C57BL/6 T cells with graft-versus-host disease after an allogeneic hematopoietic cell transplant.

Worth noting for this clone: Gene names refer to mouse genes. The read stops 1 residue short of the end of the CDR3; the missing end is completed from the germline J gene. The genes are TRBV26 and TRBJ2-1, with D tentatively TRBD2 (7 bases). CDR3 length equals 14 residues. The germline gives CDR1 KGHPV, CDR2 FQNQEV (reference sequence). V lost 2 bases and J lost 6, with 11 bases in between. CDR3 DNA (partial): TGTGCCAGCAGTCTGGGGGGGCGCATTGCTGAGCAGTTC. Translating it yields CASSLGGRIAEQF. The whole CDR3 is CASSLGGRIAEQFF. Variable domain in full (rest from reference TRBV26 and TRBJ2-1): NSKVIQTPRYLVKGQGQKAKMRCIPEKGHPVVFWYQQNKNNEFKFLINFQNQEVLQQIDMTEKRFSAECPSNSPCSLEIQSSEAGDSALYLCASSLGGRIAEQFFGPGTRLTVL.

To note about this clone: Any gene name here is a mouse gene name. The CDR3 is cut off 1 residue early in the read; its end comes from the germline J gene. J is TRBJ2-3 and V is TRBV26, with 10 bases that match TRBD2. V was pared by 4 bases and J by 0 bases, with 1 base of the junction left unmatched. CDR1 and CDR2 (germline): KGHPV, FQNQEV (reference sequence). This CDR3 comprises 15 residues. This CDR3 reads CASSQGLGSAETLYF. The covered CDR3 bases are TGTGCCAGCAGTCAGGGACTGGGGAGTGCAGAAACGCTGTAT.

On this clone: Germline and genes: mouse. The sequenced fragment ends 1 residue before the CDR3 boundary, so the rest is inferred from the germline J gene. This chain connects TRBV26 to TRBJ1-3, with a possible D match to TRBD1 (6 bases). The V and J ends lost 3 bases and 0 bases respectively, with 9 bases between them. The germline V gene encodes CDR1 KGHPV and CDR2 FQNQEV (reference sequence). CDR3 size: 15 residues. The DNA read from the CDR3 is TGTGCCAGCAGTCTCGGGACATCTTCTGGAAATACGCTCTAT. Its protein is CASSLGTSSGNTLY. The whole CDR3 sequence reads CASSLGTSSGNTLYF.

On this clone itself: All gene names here are mouse names. CDR3 DNA, as far as it was read: TGCTCCAGCAGCACAGAAGACACCCAGTAC. Its translation is CSSSTEDTQY. The complete CDR3 sequence is CSSSTEDTQYF. The chain has TRBV23 and TRBJ2-5; the table's D gene call, TRBD1, was not cross checked with the DNA. The missing CDR3 end, 1 residue past where the read stops, is filled in from the germline J gene. Germline V gene data show CDR1 as KGHTA and CDR2 as FQNQQP. This CDR3 has 11 amino acids.

For this clone: Any gene name here is a mouse gene name. The CDR3 end lies 1 residue beyond the end of the read and is filled in from the germline J gene. The gene calls are TRBV5 and TRBJ2-5; tentative D call: TRBD1 (6 bases). V shed 2 bases and J shed 3 bases, with 6 bases lying between them. Germline lookup yields CDR1 LGHNA and CDR2 YNLKQL (reference sequence). This CDR3 contains 13 residues. CDR3 sequence: CASSQRGQDTQYF. The sequenced CDR3 bases are TGTGCCAGCAGCCAAAGGGGGCAAGACACCCAGTAC.

Of note for this clone: Any gene name here is a mouse gene name. The read ends 1 residue before the CDR3 terminus; that terminus is restored from the germline J gene. The J gene is TRBJ1-4, the V gene TRBV3; TRBD1 matches at 8 bases. The J segment lost 8 bases and the V segment lost 1 base, leaving 3 bases of the junction unmatched. This CDR3 has 14 residues. CDR1 and CDR2 from the germline V gene are SNHLY and FYNGKV (reference sequence). The CDR3 here is CASSLGTGRERLFF. The CDR3 bases that were read are TGTGCCAGCAGCTTAGGGACAGGGAGGGAAAGATTATTT. The full variable domain, in which reference TRBV3 and TRBJ1-4 provide the parts outside the CDR3, is GPKVLQIPSHQIIDMGQMVTLNCDPVSNHLYFYWYKQILGQQMEFLVNFYNGKVMEKSKLFKDQFSVERPDGSYFTLKIQPTALEDSAVYFCASSLGTGRERLFFGHGTKLSVL.

On this clone itself: All gene names here are mouse names. The read terminates 1 residue ahead of where the CDR3 ends, so the germline J gene completes it. The chain recombines TRBV26 with TRBJ1-4; D gene ambiguous. V shed 2 bases and J shed 4 bases, with 5 bases lying between them. The CDR3 contains 13 residues. Germline V gene lookup returns CDR1 KGHPV and CDR2 FQNQEV (reference sequence). The CDR3 is CASSLNFNERLFF. Incomplete CDR3 DNA: TGTGCCAGCAGTCTGAACTTCAACGAAAGATTATTT.

This clone was counted a few times. Genes and germline are mouse. The read stops 1 residue short of the end of the CDR3; the missing end is completed from the germline J gene. The chain employs TRBV3 and TRBJ2-7, with 8 bases aligning to TRBD1. V dropped 2 bases and J dropped 5; count of bases not matched to a gene: 2. This CDR3 spans 13 amino acids. Germline V lookup: CDR1 SNHLY, CDR2 FYNGKV (reference sequence). CDR3 region: CASSLQGADEQYF. The covered CDR3 bases are TGTGCCAGCAGCTTACAGGGGGCGGATGAACAGTAC.